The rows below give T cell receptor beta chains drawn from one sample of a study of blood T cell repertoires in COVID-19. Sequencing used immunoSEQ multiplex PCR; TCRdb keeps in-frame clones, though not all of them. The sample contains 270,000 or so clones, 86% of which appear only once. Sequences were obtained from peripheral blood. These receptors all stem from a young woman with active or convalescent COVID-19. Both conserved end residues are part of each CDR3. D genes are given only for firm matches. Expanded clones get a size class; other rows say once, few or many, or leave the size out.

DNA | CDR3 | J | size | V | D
TGTGCCAGCAGTCTGACAGACAGGGCCACTGAAGCTTTCTTT | CASSLTDRATEAFF | TRBJ1-1 | NA | TRBV6-5 | TRBD1
TGTGCCACCAGTGATTTGAACAGCTTCGGGCAGTATTTT | CATSDLNSFGQYF | TRBJ2-3 | NA | TRBV24-1 | NA
TGTGCCAGCAGCCCCTTGACAGGGCCCAGCAATCAGCCCCAGCATTTT | CASSPLTGPSNQPQHF | TRBJ1-5 | NA | TRBV7-6 | TRBD1
TGTGCCAGTAGTATAGTAACCGAGGGAGCCGGGCGGTCACCCCTCCACTTT | CASSIVTEGAGRSPLHF | TRBJ1-6 | NA | TRBV19 | NA
TGTGCCAGCAGCGAGGAGGCAGGGGGCGCGCAGTACTTC | CASSEEAGGAQYF | TRBJ2-7 | once | TRBV9 | TRBD1
TGTGCCAGCTCGAGTGGGGGAGGCACTGAAGCTTTCTTT | CASSSGGGTEAFF | TRBJ1-1 | once | TRBV18 | NA
TGTGCCAGCAGTTACCAGGGACAGAACGAACTATCAGCTTTCTTT | CASSYQGQNELSAFF | TRBJ1-1 | NA | TRBV6-5 | TRBD1
TGTGCCAGCCCCTTCACAGCGGGCCTAATTGGCTACACCTTC | CASPFTAGLIGYTF | TRBJ1-2 | NA | TRBV2 | NA
TGTGCCAGCAGTTACGGAACAGGGAATGATGGCTACACCTTC | CASSYGTGNDGYTF | TRBJ1-2 | NA | TRBV6-5 | NA
TGCGCCAGCAGTCAATCTCCGGGGGGCCCTCCTGGGCAGCCCCAGCATTTT | CASSQSPGGPPGQPQHF | TRBJ1-5 | few | TRBV23-1 | NA
TGTGCCAGCAGTGACAGGGGCTCTGGGGCCAACGTCCTGACTTTC | CASSDRGSGANVLTF | TRBJ2-6 | NA | TRBV6-1 | NA
TGTGCCAGCAGCCTTAGCGGGGGCTCCTACAATGAGCAGTTCTTC | CASSLSGGSYNEQFF | TRBJ2-1 | once | TRBV3-1/TRBV3-2 | TRBD2
TGTGCCAGCAGCCAGGGACACACGGAAAAACTGTTTTTT | CASSQGHTEKLFF | TRBJ1-4 | NA | TRBV14 | NA
TGTGCCAGCAGCCCCGGACAGCGAGGGGTAGAGGGCTACACCTTC | CASSPGQRGVEGYTF | TRBJ1-2 | NA | TRBV7-9 | NA
TGTGCCAGCAGCTTAGTTTGGGACAGCTACAATGAGCAGTTCTTC | CASSLVWDSYNEQFF | TRBJ2-1 | NA | TRBV7-2 | TRBD1
TGTGCCAGCAGCCTTGGGGGAGGCGCAGATACGCAGTATTTT | CASSLGGGADTQYF | TRBJ2-3 | NA | TRBV27 | NA
TGTGCCAGCACCCGGCTTGGGGCTCTGACAGATACGCAGTATTTT | CASTRLGALTDTQYF | TRBJ2-3 | NA | TRBV4-2 | NA
TGTGCCAGCAGCTTGGACCCAGGACAGTGGATCTCAACTAATGAAAAACTGTTTTTT | CASSLDPGQWISTNEKLFF | TRBJ1-4 | once | TRBV11-2 | NA
TGCGCCAGCAGCTTGGTTCCTCCTGGGTTGCGAGGCGAGCAGTACTTC | CASSLVPPGLRGEQYF | TRBJ2-7 | NA | TRBV5-1 | NA
TGTGCCATCAGTGCGACAGGGAATGGCTACACCTTC | CAISATGNGYTF | TRBJ1-2 | NA | TRBV10-3 | TRBD1
TGTGCCAGCAGTTTTACCGGGACAGATAGCAATCAGCCCCAGCATTTT | CASSFTGTDSNQPQHF | TRBJ1-5 | many | TRBV28 | TRBD1
TGTGCCAGCAGCCCGAGGGACAGGCAAAATTACGAGCAGTACTTC | CASSPRDRQNYEQYF | TRBJ2-7 | once | TRBV7-3 | TRBD1
TGTGCCAGCAGGCTCTCGGTTTGGGGGGAGCTGTTTTTT | CASRLSVWGELFF | TRBJ2-2 | NA | TRBV7-3 | NA
TGTGCCAGTAGTATTAGAGGACAGCACTACGAGCAGTACTTC | CASSIRGQHYEQYF | TRBJ2-7 | NA | TRBV19 | NA
TGTGCCAGCAGTGAAGTATCCACAGGGTACACTGAAGCTTTCTTT | CASSEVSTGYTEAFF | TRBJ1-1 | NA | TRBV6-1 | NA
TGTGCCACCAGCAGACAGGGCGGAGAGACCCAGTACTTC | CATSRQGGETQYF | TRBJ2-5 | NA | TRBV15 | NA
TGTGCCGGCGAAATAAAAGGGGGAAACATTCAGTACTTC | CAGEIKGGNIQYF | TRBJ2-4 | NA | TRBV6-6 | NA
TGTGCCACCAGCACCGGGGACAGAAACACAGATACGCAGTATTTT | CATSTGDRNTDTQYF | TRBJ2-3 | NA | TRBV15 | TRBD1
TGCGCCAGCAGTAGGACGGGGTTTGACATTCCAGATACGCAGTATTTT | CASSRTGFDIPDTQYF | TRBJ2-3 | NA | TRBV10-1 | NA
TGTGCCAGCAGCGTAGGTGTTAGCGAGACCCAGTACTTC | CASSVGVSETQYF | TRBJ2-5 | NA | TRBV9 | NA
TGTGCCAGCAGTTTTTCCACGGGAGGCTACACCTTC | CASSFSTGGYTF | TRBJ1-2 | NA | TRBV12-3/TRBV12-4 | NA